Below, one T cell receptor beta chain is given with its context. What it binds is not known. Data came from immunoSEQ multiplex PCR; TCRdb stores just in-frame clones and leaves some out. The top ten clones hold 1% to 1.3% of a sample with some 2,000,000 clones, less than 95% of them seen once. Naive-designated CD8 cells lacked CD45RO, were positively enriched for CCR7, and omitted terminally differentiated effector memory CD45RA+ cells. The sample belongs to a study of shared clonotypes between healthy human individuals. Study observations and caveats: Specimens sampled were limited to blood, with tissue repertoires likely differing. Estimated clonotype richness was generally higher in naive than memory subsets.

V was clipped by 3 bases and J by 3 bases, with 14 bases between them. The CDR3 is 15 amino acids. The germline V gene has CDR1 SGHDN and CDR2 FVKESK. The chain has TRBV14 and TRBJ1-2, with D perhaps matching TRBD1 (6 bases). The receptor comes from a young man in good health. Sequencing was done on a sample of naive CD8+ T cells sorted from blood. CDR3 protein: CASSHPPDRYYGYTF. In DNA, the CDR3 is TGTGCCAGCAGCCACCCTCCGGACAGATACTATGGCTACACCTTC. Full variable domain (remainder filled in from reference TRBV14 and TRBJ1-2): EAGVTQFPSHSVIEKGQTVTLRCDPISGHDNLYWYRRVMGKEIKFLLHFVKESKQDESGMPNNRFLAERTGGTYSTLKVQPAELEDSGVYFCASSHPPDRYYGYTFGSGTRLTVV.